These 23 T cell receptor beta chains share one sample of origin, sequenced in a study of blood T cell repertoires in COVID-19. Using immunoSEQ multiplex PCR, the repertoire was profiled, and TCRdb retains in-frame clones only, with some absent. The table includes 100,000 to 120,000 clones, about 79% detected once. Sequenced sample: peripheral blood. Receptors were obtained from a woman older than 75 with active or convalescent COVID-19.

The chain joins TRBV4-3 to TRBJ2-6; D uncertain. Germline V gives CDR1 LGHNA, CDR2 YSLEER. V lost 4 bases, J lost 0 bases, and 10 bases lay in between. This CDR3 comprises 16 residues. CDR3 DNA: TGCGCCAGCAGCCCAAAGCCGGTCTCTGGGGCCAACGTCCTGACTTTC. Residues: CASSPKPVSGANVLTF.

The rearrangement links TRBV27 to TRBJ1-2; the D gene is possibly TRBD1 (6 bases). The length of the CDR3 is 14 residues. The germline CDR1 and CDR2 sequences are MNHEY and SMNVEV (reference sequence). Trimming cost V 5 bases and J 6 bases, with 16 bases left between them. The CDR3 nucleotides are TGTGCCAGCAGTCTAAAACGGGACACCGATGGCTACACCTTC. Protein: CASSLKRDTDGYTF.

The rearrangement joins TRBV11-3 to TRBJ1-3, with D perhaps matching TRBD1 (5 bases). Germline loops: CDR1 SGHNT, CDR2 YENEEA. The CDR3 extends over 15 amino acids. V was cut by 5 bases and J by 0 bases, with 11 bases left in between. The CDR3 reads CASSRDSTSGNTIYF. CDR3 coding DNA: TGTGCCAGCAGCCGAGACAGTACCTCTGGAAACACCATATATTTT.

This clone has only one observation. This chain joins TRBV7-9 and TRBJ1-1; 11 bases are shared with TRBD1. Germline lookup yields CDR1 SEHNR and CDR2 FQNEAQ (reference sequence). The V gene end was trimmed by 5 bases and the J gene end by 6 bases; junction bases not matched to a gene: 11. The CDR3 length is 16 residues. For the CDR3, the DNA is TGTGCCAGCAGCCGATGGACAGGGGGCGATTTGGCTGAAGCTTTCTTT. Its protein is CASSRWTGGDLAEAFF.

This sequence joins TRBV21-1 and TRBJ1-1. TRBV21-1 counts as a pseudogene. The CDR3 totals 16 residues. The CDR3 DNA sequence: TGTGCCAGCAGCAAAGCGCGGGTCTGTAGGAACACTGAAGCTTTCTTT. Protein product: CASSKARVCRNTEAFF.

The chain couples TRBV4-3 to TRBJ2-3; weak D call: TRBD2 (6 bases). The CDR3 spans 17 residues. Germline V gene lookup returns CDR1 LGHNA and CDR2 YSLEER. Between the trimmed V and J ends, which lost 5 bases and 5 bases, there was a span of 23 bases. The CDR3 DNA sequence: TGCGCCAGCAGCGCTGGGGGTGGGCGCAGGCGGGGAGATACGCAGTATTTT. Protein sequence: CASSAGGGRRRGDTQYF.

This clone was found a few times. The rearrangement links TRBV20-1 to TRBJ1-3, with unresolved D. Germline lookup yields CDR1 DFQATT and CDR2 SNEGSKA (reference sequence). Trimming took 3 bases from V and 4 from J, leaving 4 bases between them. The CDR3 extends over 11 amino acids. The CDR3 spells CSARSGNTIYF. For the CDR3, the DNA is TGCAGTGCTAGGAGCGGAAACACCATATATTTT.

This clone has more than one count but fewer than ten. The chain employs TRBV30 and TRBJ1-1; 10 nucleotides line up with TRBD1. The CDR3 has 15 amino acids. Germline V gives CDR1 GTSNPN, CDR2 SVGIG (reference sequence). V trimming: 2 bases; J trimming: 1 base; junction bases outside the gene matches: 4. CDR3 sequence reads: CAWSLWDRGNTEAFF. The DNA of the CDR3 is TGTGCCTGGAGTTTATGGGACAGGGGGAACACTGAAGCTTTCTTT.

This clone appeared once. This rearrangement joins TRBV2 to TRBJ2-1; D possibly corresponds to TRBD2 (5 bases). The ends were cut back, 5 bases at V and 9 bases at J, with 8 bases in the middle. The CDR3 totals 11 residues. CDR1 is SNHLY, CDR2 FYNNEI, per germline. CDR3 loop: CASSYAGEQFF. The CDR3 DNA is TGTGCCAGCAGTTACGCGGGTGAGCAGTTCTTC. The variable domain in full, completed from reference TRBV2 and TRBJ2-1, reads EPEVTQTPSHQVTQMGQEVILRCVPISNHLYFYWYRQILGQKVEFLVSFYNNEISEKSEIFDDQFSVERPDGSNFTLKIRSTKLEDSAMYFCASSYAGEQFFGPGTRLTVL.

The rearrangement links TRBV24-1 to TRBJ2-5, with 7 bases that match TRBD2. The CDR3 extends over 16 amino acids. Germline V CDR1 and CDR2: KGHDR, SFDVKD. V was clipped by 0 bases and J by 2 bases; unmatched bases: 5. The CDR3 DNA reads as TGTGCCACCAGTGATTTGAGTTGGGGACTACAAGAGACCCAGTACTTC. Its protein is CATSDLSWGLQETQYF.

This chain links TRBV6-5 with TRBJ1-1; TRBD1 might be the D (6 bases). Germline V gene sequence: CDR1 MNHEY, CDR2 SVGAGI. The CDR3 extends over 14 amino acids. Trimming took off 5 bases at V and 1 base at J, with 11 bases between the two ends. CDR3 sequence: CASSRDTGNTEAFF. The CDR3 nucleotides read TGTGCCAGCAGTCGGGACACTGGGAACACTGAAGCTTTCTTT.

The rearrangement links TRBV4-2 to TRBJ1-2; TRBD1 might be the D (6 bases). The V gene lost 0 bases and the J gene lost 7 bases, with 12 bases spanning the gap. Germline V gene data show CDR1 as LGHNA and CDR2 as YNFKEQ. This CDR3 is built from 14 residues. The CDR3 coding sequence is TGTGCCAGCAGCCAAGAAGGGGGAATAGCTGGCTACACCTTC. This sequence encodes CASSQEGGIAGYTF.

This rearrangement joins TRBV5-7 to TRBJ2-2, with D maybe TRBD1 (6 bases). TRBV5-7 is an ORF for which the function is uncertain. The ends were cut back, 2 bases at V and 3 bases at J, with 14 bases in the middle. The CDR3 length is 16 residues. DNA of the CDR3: TGTGCCAGCAGCTTATATCGACAGGTCTACACCGGGGAGCTGTTTTTT. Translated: CASSLYRQVYTGELFF.

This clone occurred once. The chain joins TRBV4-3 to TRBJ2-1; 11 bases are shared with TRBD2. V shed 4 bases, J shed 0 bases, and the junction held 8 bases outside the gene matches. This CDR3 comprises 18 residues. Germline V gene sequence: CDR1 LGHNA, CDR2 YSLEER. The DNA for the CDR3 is TGCGCCAGCAGCCCCTGGGCTAGCGGGAGGAGCTCCTACAATGAGCAGTTCTTC. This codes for CASSPWASGRSSYNEQFF.

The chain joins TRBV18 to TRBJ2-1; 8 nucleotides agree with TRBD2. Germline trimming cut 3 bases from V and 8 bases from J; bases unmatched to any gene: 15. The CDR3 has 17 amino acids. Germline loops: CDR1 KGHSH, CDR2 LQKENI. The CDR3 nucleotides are TGTGCCAGCTCACCCCGGACTGGAGCGGGAGCACTACATGAGCAGTTCTTC. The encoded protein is CASSPRTGAGALHEQFF.

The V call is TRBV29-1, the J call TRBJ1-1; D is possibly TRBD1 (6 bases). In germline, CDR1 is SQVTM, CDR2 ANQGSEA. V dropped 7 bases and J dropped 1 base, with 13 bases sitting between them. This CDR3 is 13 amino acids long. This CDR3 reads CSGASGANTEAFF. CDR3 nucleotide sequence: TGCAGCGGCGCCTCAGGGGCGAACACTGAAGCTTTCTTT.

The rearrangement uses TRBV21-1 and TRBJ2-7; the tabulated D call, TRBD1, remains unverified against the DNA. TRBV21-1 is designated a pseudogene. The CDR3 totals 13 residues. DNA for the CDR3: TGTGCCAGCAACCTCACAGGGGGTAACGAGCAGTACTTC. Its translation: CASNLTGGNEQYF.

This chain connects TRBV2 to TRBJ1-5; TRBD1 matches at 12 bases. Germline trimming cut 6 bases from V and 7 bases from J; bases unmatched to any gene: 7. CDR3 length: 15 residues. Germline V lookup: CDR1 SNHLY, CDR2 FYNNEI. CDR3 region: CASSRDRGPLQPQHF. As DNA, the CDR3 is TGTGCCAGCAGCCGGGACAGGGGGCCATTGCAGCCCCAGCATTTT.

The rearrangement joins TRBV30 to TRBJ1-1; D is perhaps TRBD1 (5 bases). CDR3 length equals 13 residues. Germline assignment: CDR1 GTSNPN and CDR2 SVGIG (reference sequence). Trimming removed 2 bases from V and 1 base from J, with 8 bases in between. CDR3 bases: TGTGCCTGGAGTCCCAGGGAGAACACTGAAGCTTTCTTT. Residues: CAWSPRENTEAFF. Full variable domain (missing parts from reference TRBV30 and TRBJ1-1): SQTIHQWPATLVQPVGSPLSLECTVEGTSNPNLYWYRQAAGRGLQLLFYSVGIGQISSEVPQNLSASRPQDRQFILSSKKLLLSDSGFYLCAWSPRENTEAFFGQGTRLTVV.

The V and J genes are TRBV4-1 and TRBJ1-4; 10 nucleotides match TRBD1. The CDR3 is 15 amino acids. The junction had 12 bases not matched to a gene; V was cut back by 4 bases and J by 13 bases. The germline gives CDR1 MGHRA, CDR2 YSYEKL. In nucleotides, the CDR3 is TGCGCCAGCAGCCGGGCCGGGACAGGGGAGTTGGGACTGTTTTTT. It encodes CASSRAGTGELGLFF.

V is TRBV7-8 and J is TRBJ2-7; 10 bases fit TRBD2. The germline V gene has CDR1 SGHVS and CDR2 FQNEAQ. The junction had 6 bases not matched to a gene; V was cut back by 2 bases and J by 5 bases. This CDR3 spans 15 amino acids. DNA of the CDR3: TGTGCCAGCAGCTTACGGCTAGCGGGAGCTCACGAGCAGTACTTC. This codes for CASSLRLAGAHEQYF.

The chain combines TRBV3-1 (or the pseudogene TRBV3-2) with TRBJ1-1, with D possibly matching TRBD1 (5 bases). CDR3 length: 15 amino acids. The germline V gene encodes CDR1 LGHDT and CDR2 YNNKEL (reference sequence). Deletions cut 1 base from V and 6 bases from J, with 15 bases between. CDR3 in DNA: TGTGCCAGCAGCCAAGCACTGGGACTTTTCGCTGAAGCTTTCTTT. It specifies CASSQALGLFAEAFF.

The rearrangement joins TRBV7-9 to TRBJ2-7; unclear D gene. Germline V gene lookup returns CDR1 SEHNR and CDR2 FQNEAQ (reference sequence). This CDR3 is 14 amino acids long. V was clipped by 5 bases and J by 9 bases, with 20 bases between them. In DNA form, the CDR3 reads TGTGCCAGCAGCCAATCCCAACTCGGAGCTGGGCAGTACTTC. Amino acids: CASSQSQLGAGQYF. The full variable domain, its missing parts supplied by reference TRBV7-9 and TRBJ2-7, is DTGVSQNPRHKITKRGQNVTFRCDPISEHNRLYWYRQTLGQGPEFLTYFQNEAQLEKSRLLSDRFSAERPKGSFSTLEIQRTEQGDSAMYLCASSQSQLGAGQYFGPGTRLTVT.